This T cell receptor (beta chain) comes out of a study of Graves' ophthalmopathy and Graves' hyperthyroidism. Amplifying from RNA transcripts, the study obtained TCR beta CDR3 regions. First-round RT-PCR employed HTBI primers, with a second-round multiplex PCR after it. Each CDR3 protein gets one entry after TCRdb re-called the multiplex PCR reads with MiXCR. Altogether about 210,000 distinct CDR3 sequences are present, approximately 28% being singletons, with the ten largest covering 9.1%. The CDR3 runs 14 residues. V dropped 3 bases and J dropped 4; count of bases not matched to a gene: 2. The sample holds many counts of this clonotype.

The receptor was derived from a man in his fifties or sixties with Graves' ophthalmopathy. This sequence joins TRBV12-3 or TRBV12-4 and TRBJ2-3, with 9 bases aligning to TRBD2. Sample: peripheral blood. In DNA form, the CDR3 reads TGTGCCAGCAGTTTGGCGGGAGGGCCAGATACGCAGTATTTT. The encoded protein is CASSLAGGPDTQYF.